A selection of T cell receptor beta chains follows, all from one sample in a study of blood T cell repertoires in COVID-19. Produced via immunoSEQ multiplex PCR; TCRdb's table is partial and in-frame only. The data hold about 250,000 clones, with approximately 90% observed a single time. Sequenced sample: PBMCs or T cells enriched from blood (not recorded which). The receptors shown here come from a man between 40 and 49 years old who had recovered from COVID-19. Both conserved end residues are part of each CDR3. A D gene is named only where the DNA matches it firmly. Expanded clones are given a class, and other clones once, few, many or no size at all.

clone_size j_call v_call d_call cdr3_nt cdr3_aa
once TRBJ2-1 TRBV5-6 NA TGTGCCAGCAGCTTGGAATTCCTAGCGCAATACAATGAGCAGTTCTTC CASSLEFLAQYNEQFF
once TRBJ1-2 TRBV5-8 NA TGTGCCAGCAGCTTGGCGGGTAGTGCCTATTATGGCTACACCTTC CASSLAGSAYYGYTF
NA TRBJ1-2 TRBV11-3 TRBD1 TGTGCCAGCAGCCCGGACAGGACCTATGGCTACACCTTC CASSPDRTYGYTF
NA TRBJ1-2 TRBV7-2 TRBD1 TGTGCCAGCAGTTTATCCATGGGACAGGGGGCCCACACCTTC CASSLSMGQGAHTF
NA TRBJ1-1 TRBV7-2 TRBD1 TGTGCCAGCAGCTTGGCCGGGACAGGGGGGGTTTTATGGGCTTTCTTT CASSLAGTGGVLWAFF
NA TRBJ2-1 TRBV4-2 TRBD2 TGTGCCAGCAGCCAATCTCCGGGACTAGCGGGAAGGTCCTACAATGAGCAGTTCTTC CASSQSPGLAGRSYNEQFF
NA TRBJ2-7 TRBV13 NA TGTGCCAGCAGCTTAGTCGGTGGCGGGTACGAGCAGTACTTC CASSLVGGGYEQYF
NA TRBJ2-4 TRBV20-1 NA TGCAGTGCTAGTTCAGGGACCAAAAACATTCAGTACTTC CSASSGTKNIQYF
NA TRBJ2-1 TRBV11-3 NA TGTGCCAGCAGCCCCCGGGATCCCCCGAGCTCCTACAATGAGCAGTTCTTC CASSPRDPPSSYNEQFF
NA TRBJ2-7 TRBV12-3/TRBV12-4 TRBD2 TGTGCCAGCAGGGGGACTAGCGGGAACAAGCAGTACTTC CASRGTSGNKQYF
NA TRBJ1-2 TRBV6-5 NA TGTGCCAGCAGTTATATGGGGGGGGGCTACACCTTC CASSYMGGGYTF
NA TRBJ2-1 TRBV5-1 TRBD1 TGCGCCAGCAGCCCCTTAACAGGGGTCGAATACAATGAGCAGTTCTTC CASSPLTGVEYNEQFF
few TRBJ1-2 TRBV9 NA TGTGCCAGCAGCCAAGCGGATGCTAACTATGGCTACACCTTC CASSQADANYGYTF
NA TRBJ1-2 TRBV19 NA TGTGCCAGTAGTATTTCAGGGTTAGCTGATGGCTACACCTTC CASSISGLADGYTF
NA TRBJ1-2 TRBV6-1 NA TGTGCCAGCAGTGAAGCTGGGGCAGGGAATGGCTACACCTTC CASSEAGAGNGYTF
NA TRBJ2-1 TRBV6-1 TRBD2 TGTGCCAGCAGTGAAGTACGGGAGGCCTACAATGAGCAGTTCTTC CASSEVREAYNEQFF
NA TRBJ1-5 TRBV2 TRBD1 TGTGCCAGCAGCCCAGACAGGGGCAATCAGCCCCAGCATTTT CASSPDRGNQPQHF
NA TRBJ1-5 TRBV4-1 TRBD1 TGCGCCAGCAGCCTCCGGGCTCATGGTGGCAGGGGGCCGGGCAATCAGCCCCAGCATTTT CASSLRAHGGRGPGNQPQHF
NA TRBJ2-7 TRBV29-1 NA TGCAGCGTTGCCACCGGGACACCGAGCTACGAGCAGTACTTC CSVATGTPSYEQYF
NA TRBJ2-3 TRBV6-4 NA TGTGCCAGCAGTGAGCGGGGTGTCACAGATACGCAGTATTTT CASSERGVTDTQYF